A selection of T cell receptor beta chains follows, all from one sample in a study of PD-1 blockade in classical Hodgkin lymphoma. Some clones are missing from TCRdb's copy, which holds only in-frame ones; the method was immunoSEQ multiplex PCR. The sample lists about 84,000 clones, approximately 88% occurring once. The sample in question was peripheral blood mononuclear cells (PBMCs), obtained at baseline. The origin of the receptors is a human donor with classical Hodgkin lymphoma. The CDR3 runs from the conserved cysteine through the conserved F or W. A D gene is named only where the DNA matches it firmly. Only some rows state a clone size, as once, few, many or a class for expanded clones.

v_call,j_call,cdr3_length,clone_size,d_call,cdr3_nt,cdr3_aa
TRBV11-3,TRBJ1-1,13,.,.,TGTGCCAGCAGCTTCGGACGGAACACTGAAGCTTTCTTT,CASSFGRNTEAFF
TRBV7-9,TRBJ2-5,14,.,.,TGTGCCAGCAGCTTAGTGGAGGGGACAGAGACCCAGTACTTC,CASSLVEGTETQYF
TRBV5-6,TRBJ1-5,15,.,.,TGTGCCAGCAGCCCTGGGGGGAAAGGGGGTCAGCCCCAGCATTTT,CASSPGGKGGQPQHF
TRBV2,TRBJ2-3,13,.,TRBD2,TGTGCCAGCAAAGCGGGGAGCACAGATACGCAGTATTTT,CASKAGSTDTQYF
TRBV9,TRBJ1-2,15,.,.,TGTGCCAGCAGCCCCGGTGGAGGGCGTTTCTATGGCTACACCTTC,CASSPGGGRFYGYTF
TRBV7-9,TRBJ1-5,12,.,.,TGTGCCAGCGGCGGCAGCTTTTCAGCCCAGCATTTT,CASGGSFSAQHF
TRBV2,TRBJ2-3,16,.,.,TGTGCCAGCAGGGAACAGGGTGTCGGCTTCACAGATACGCAGTATTTT,CASREQGVGFTDTQYF
TRBV7-9,TRBJ1-2,16,.,.,TGTGCCAGCAGCCCAGGTGGGGTCGGGAGCAACTATGGCTACACCTTC,CASSPGGVGSNYGYTF
TRBV12-5,TRBJ1-5,16,.,TRBD1,TGTGCTAGTGGTTTGGAAACAGGGGGCCTCAATCAGCCCCAGCATTTT,CASGLETGGLNQPQHF
TRBV7-9,TRBJ2-7,14,.,.,TGTGCCAGCAGCTCTTGGACACACCAATACGAGCAGTACTTC,CASSSWTHQYEQYF
TRBV28,TRBJ2-5,12,.,.,TGTGCCAGCAGTGGGGGGCCAGAGACCCAGTACTTC,CASSGGPETQYF
TRBV19,TRBJ2-2,14,.,TRBD2,TGTGCCAGTAGCACGGGGAGGGAAGCCGGGGAGCTGTTTTTT,CASSTGREAGELFF
TRBV7-6,TRBJ2-2,16,once,TRBD1,TGTGCCAGCAGCTTAGCGGCGGGACAGGGGGCCGGGGAGCTGTTTTTT,CASSLAAGQGAGELFF
TRBV4-1,TRBJ2-5,17,.,TRBD1,TGCGCCAGCAGCCAAGAGTACGGGACAGAGCGCCAAGAGACCCAGTACTTC,CASSQEYGTERQETQYF
TRBV7-2,TRBJ2-4,12,.,.,TGTGCCAGCAGCTTAAGTTTAGGCATTCAGTACTTC,CASSLSLGIQYF
TRBV5-8,TRBJ2-1,15,.,.,TGTGCCAGCAGCTCCGGGTCTAGCTCCTACAATGAGCAGTTCTTC,CASSSGSSSYNEQFF
TRBV5-4,TRBJ2-7,16,once,.,TGTGCCAGCAGCTTTGGGCTTCCTCGGAGCTCCTACGAGCAGTACTTC,CASSFGLPRSSYEQYF
TRBV18,TRBJ2-1,13,.,.,TGTGCCAGCTCACCCCCCCTCCCCAATGAGCAGTTCTTC,CASSPPLPNEQFF
TRBV28,TRBJ2-1,16,.,TRBD2,TGTGCCAGCAGACGGGTCTTAGCGGGAGGGCCCAATGAGCAGTTCTTC,CASRRVLAGGPNEQFF
TRBV7-9,TRBJ1-2,15,.,TRBD1,TGTGCCAGCACCCCGGACAGGGGACTTAACTATGGCTACACCTTC,CASTPDRGLNYGYTF
TRBV4-3,TRBJ2-1,14,.,TRBD1,TGCGCCAGCAGCCAAGCGGGGACAGGTCGACGGCAGTTCTTC,CASSQAGTGRRQFF
TRBV18,TRBJ1-5,14,.,.,TGTGCCAGCTCATCAGCCGCGGCGAATCAGCCCCAGCATTTT,CASSSAAANQPQHF
TRBV15,TRBJ1-1,15,.,.,TGTGCCACCAGCAGAGATTTAGGGCTGAACACTGAAGCTTTCTTT,CATSRDLGLNTEAFF
TRBV27,TRBJ2-7,16,once,TRBD2,TGTGCCAGCAGTACCAGACTAGCGGGATTTTACAACGAGCAGTACTTC,CASSTRLAGFYNEQYF
TRBV27,TRBJ1-3,15,.,.,TGTGCCAGCAGCTCCCAAGGGAGCTCTGGAAACACCATATATTTT,CASSSQGSSGNTIYF
TRBV2,TRBJ1-5,15,.,TRBD1,TGTGCCAGCAGTCGGACAGGACGGATTAATCAGCCCCAGCATTTT,CASSRTGRINQPQHF
TRBV5-6,TRBJ2-3,15,.,TRBD2,TGTGCCAGCACCAGACTAGCGGGAGGGGGAGATACGCAGTATTTT,CASTRLAGGGDTQYF
TRBV15,TRBJ1-5,13,.,.,TGTGCCACCAGCAGAGCTCCTGGTAAGCCCCAGCATTTT,CATSRAPGKPQHF
TRBV10-3,TRBJ1-2,13,.,TRBD1,TGTGCCATCAGACCAGGGGGCCCGTATGGCTACACCTTC,CAIRPGGPYGYTF
TRBV7-9,TRBJ2-1,14,.,TRBD1,TGTGCCAGCAGCGACTGGACAGGGGTCAATGAGCAGTTCTTC,CASSDWTGVNEQFF
TRBV5-4,TRBJ2-1,15,.,TRBD1,TGTGCCAGCAGCTTGGACAGGGGATCGTACAATGAGCAGTTCTTC,CASSLDRGSYNEQFF
TRBV19,TRBJ1-3,11,.,.,TGTGCCAGTTTATCGGGAAACACCATATATTTT,CASLSGNTIYF
TRBV5-6,TRBJ2-1,13,.,.,TGTGCCAGCAGCCTCTTCCCGGGACTCGAGCAGTTCTTC,CASSLFPGLEQFF
TRBV2,TRBJ2-1,14,.,.,TGTGCCGGCCAAGAGACGGCTACTTACAATGAGCAGTTCTTC,CAGQETATYNEQFF
TRBV19,TRBJ2-2,12,.,.,TGTGCCAGTAGTCCCTGGGGCGGGGAGCTGTTTTTT,CASSPWGGELFF
TRBV18,TRBJ2-1,13,.,TRBD2,TGTGCCAGCTCACCCGGCGGGAGTGATGAGCAGTTCTTC,CASSPGGSDEQFF
TRBV4-2,TRBJ2-1,16,once,TRBD2,TGTGCCAGCAGCCAAGGGAGTGGGACTAGCCAACGGGAGCAGTTCTTC,CASSQGSGTSQREQFF
TRBV6-5,TRBJ2-7,14,.,TRBD2,TGTGCCAGCACCGGACTAGCGGGAGGTTACGAGCAGTACTTC,CASTGLAGGYEQYF
TRBV29-1,TRBJ2-7,14,.,TRBD2,TGCAGCGTTGCCCGGCAGGGAGGGATCTCGGAGCAGTACTTC,CSVARQGGISEQYF
TRBV29-1,TRBJ1-1,13,few,.,TGCAGCGTCAAGGGGACGCTGAACACTGAAGCTTTCTTT,CSVKGTLNTEAFF
TRBV13,TRBJ2-1,16,.,TRBD2,TGTGCCAGCAGCTTCAGGGCGGGAGGGTGGTACAATGAGCAGTTCTTC,CASSFRAGGWYNEQFF
TRBV2,TRBJ1-2,14,.,.,TGTGCCAGCGGCGTATGGGCGGAGACGTATGGCTACACCTTC,CASGVWAETYGYTF
TRBV27,TRBJ1-1,14,once,.,TGTGCCAGCTCAAAGGGGGATTTGGGCACTGAAGCTTTCTTT,CASSKGDLGTEAFF
TRBV10-3,TRBJ2-3,16,.,.,TGTGCCATCAGTGCGAGGGGCGGGCCCAGCACAGATACGCAGTATTTT,CAISARGGPSTDTQYF
TRBV29-1,TRBJ2-7,14,.,TRBD2,TGCAGCGTTGAAAAAGCGGGAGGGCCCTACGAGCAGTACTTC,CSVEKAGGPYEQYF
TRBV30,TRBJ2-5,13,.,.,TGTGCCTGGAGTGTTACAGACTTAGAGACCCAGTACTTC,CAWSVTDLETQYF
TRBV6-6,TRBJ2-7,14,once,TRBD1,TGTGCCAGCAGGCCGACAGGGAACACCTACGAGCAGTACTTC,CASRPTGNTYEQYF
TRBV9,TRBJ2-7,15,.,.,TGTGCCAGCAGCGTAGGAGGGACACGGACCTACGAGCAGTACTTC,CASSVGGTRTYEQYF
TRBV4-1,TRBJ2-6,16,.,.,TGCGCCAGCAGCCCCCAACTAGGTGCTGGGGCCAACGTCCTGACTTTC,CASSPQLGAGANVLTF
TRBV6-1,TRBJ1-5,15,.,TRBD1,TGTGCCAGCAGTGAAGGGACAGGGGATATCAGCCCCCAGCATTTT,CASSEGTGDISPQHF